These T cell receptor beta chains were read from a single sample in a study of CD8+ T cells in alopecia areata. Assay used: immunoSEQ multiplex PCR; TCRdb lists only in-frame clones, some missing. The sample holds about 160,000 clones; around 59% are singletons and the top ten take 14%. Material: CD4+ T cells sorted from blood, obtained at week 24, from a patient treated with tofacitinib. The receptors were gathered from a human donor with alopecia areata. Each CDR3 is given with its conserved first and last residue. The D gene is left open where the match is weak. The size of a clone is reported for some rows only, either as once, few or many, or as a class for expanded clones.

DNA: TGTGCCAGTAGTATTCAGGGCCCAGATGTTGGGGAGCTGTTTTTT
CDR3: CASSIQGPDVGELFF
size: few
length: 15
D: NA
J: TRBJ2-2
V: TRBV19

DNA: TGTGCCACGCGAGGCCGGACAGGGGGCGCGACGAACACCGGGGAGCTGTTTTTT
CDR3: CATRGRTGGATNTGELFF
size: NA
length: 18
D: TRBD1
J: TRBJ2-2
V: TRBV15

DNA: TGTGCCAGCAAGGTACAAGAGACCCAGTACTTC
CDR3: CASKVQETQYF
size: few
length: 11
D: NA
J: TRBJ2-5
V: TRBV2

DNA: TGTGCCTGGAGTGTGGGCAGGGGGCGCCCCGATGGCTACACCTTC
CDR3: CAWSVGRGRPDGYTF
size: NA
length: 15
D: TRBD1
J: TRBJ1-2
V: TRBV30

DNA: TGCGCCAGCAGCTTTCGTCAGGGGATCGACTATGGCTACACCTTC
CDR3: CASSFRQGIDYGYTF
size: NA
length: 15
D: NA
J: TRBJ1-2
V: TRBV5-1

DNA: TGTGCTAGTGGTTTGGCAGAACACGAGCAGTACTTC
CDR3: CASGLAEHEQYF
size: NA
length: 12
D: NA
J: TRBJ2-7
V: TRBV12-5

DNA: TGTGCCAGCAGCTTTGCCAGTGGATATGGCTACACCTTC
CDR3: CASSFASGYGYTF
size: NA
length: 13
D: NA
J: TRBJ1-2
V: TRBV11-2

DNA: TGTGCCAGCATTCGGGGGGCCGACTATGGCTACACCTTC
CDR3: CASIRGADYGYTF
size: NA
length: 13
D: NA
J: TRBJ1-2
V: TRBV2

DNA: TGCAGCGTACAGACAGAGACAAACTCTGGGGCCAACGTCCTGACTTTC
CDR3: CSVQTETNSGANVLTF
size: few
length: 16
D: NA
J: TRBJ2-6
V: TRBV29-1

DNA: TGTGCCTGGAGTGAAGGGGGATCCTATAATTCACCCCTCCACTTT
CDR3: CAWSEGGSYNSPLHF
size: NA
length: 15
D: NA
J: TRBJ1-6
V: TRBV30

DNA: TGCGCCAGCAGCTCGGGACAGGGGAGCTACGAGCAGTACTTC
CDR3: CASSSGQGSYEQYF
size: NA
length: 14
D: TRBD1
J: TRBJ2-7
V: TRBV5-1

DNA: TGTGCCAGTAGTACCTCTCTTGCTCCCGCAGATACGCAGTATTTT
CDR3: CASSTSLAPADTQYF
size: NA
length: 15
D: NA
J: TRBJ2-3
V: TRBV19

DNA: TGTGCCTGGAGTGGATTGCTTGGTGGGCAGTACTTC
CDR3: CAWSGLLGGQYF
size: few
length: 12
D: NA
J: TRBJ2-7
V: TRBV30

DNA: TGTGCCTGGAGGGTGGTGATATCCCCAGGGAAGGCTGAAGCTTTCTTT
CDR3: CAWRVVISPGKAEAFF
size: NA
length: 16
D: NA
J: TRBJ1-1
V: TRBV30

DNA: TGTGCCTGGAGTTGGGGGGCCGGGGGGGATACGCAGTATTTT
CDR3: CAWSWGAGGDTQYF
size: NA
length: 14
D: NA
J: TRBJ2-3
V: TRBV30

DNA: TGCAGCGTTGAGGGGGGCAAGAACACTGAAGCTTTCTTT
CDR3: CSVEGGKNTEAFF
size: NA
length: 13
D: NA
J: TRBJ1-1
V: TRBV29-1

DNA: TGTGCCAGCAGCCCAGGGGCTGGGGCCAACGTCCTGACTTTC
CDR3: CASSPGAGANVLTF
size: NA
length: 14
D: NA
J: TRBJ2-6
V: TRBV7-3

DNA: TGTGCCAGCACCCGGTTATCCGGGGCCAACGTCCTGACTTTC
CDR3: CASTRLSGANVLTF
size: NA
length: 14
D: NA
J: TRBJ2-6
V: TRBV6-6

DNA: TGCGCCAGCAGCTTGGTAGCTCAGGGCTACGGCTACACCTTC
CDR3: CASSLVAQGYGYTF
size: NA
length: 14
D: NA
J: TRBJ1-2
V: TRBV5-1

DNA: TGTGCCTGGAACCGGGTCCCCAATGAGCAGTTCTTC
CDR3: CAWNRVPNEQFF
size: NA
length: 12
D: NA
J: TRBJ2-1
V: TRBV30

DNA: TGTGCCAGCAGTGTGGCAGGGAGAGATCAGCCCCAGCATTTT
CDR3: CASSVAGRDQPQHF
size: few
length: 14
D: NA
J: TRBJ1-5
V: TRBV6-5

DNA: TGCAGCGTTGGACAGGGTGGAAATCAGCCCCAGCATTTT
CDR3: CSVGQGGNQPQHF
size: NA
length: 13
D: TRBD1
J: TRBJ1-5
V: TRBV29-1

DNA: TGCAGCGTTGAAGGCGGCAGACCCCACACAGATACGCAGTATTTT
CDR3: CSVEGGRPHTDTQYF
size: NA
length: 15
D: NA
J: TRBJ2-3
V: TRBV29-1

DNA: TGCAGCGTTGGTGCCAAGGGGGGCATTCAGTACTTC
CDR3: CSVGAKGGIQYF
size: NA
length: 12
D: NA
J: TRBJ2-4
V: TRBV29-1

DNA: TGTGCCAGCAGTCAAACAGGGGTTGAAAAACTGTTTTTT
CDR3: CASSQTGVEKLFF
size: many
length: 13
D: TRBD1
J: TRBJ1-4
V: TRBV2

DNA: TGCAGCGTTGAGGTGTCGATTAACTATGGCTACACCTTC
CDR3: CSVEVSINYGYTF
size: NA
length: 13
D: NA
J: TRBJ1-2
V: TRBV29-1

DNA: TGCAGCGTGCGGGACGGAGGCAGGAATTCACCCCTCCACTTT
CDR3: CSVRDGGRNSPLHF
size: NA
length: 14
D: NA
J: TRBJ1-6
V: TRBV29-1

DNA: TGTGCCAGCAGTAATTTTGGGGCGATCTATGGCTACACCTTC
CDR3: CASSNFGAIYGYTF
size: NA
length: 14
D: NA
J: TRBJ1-2
V: TRBV6-1

DNA: TGCAGTGTGGGGACACCTGGGATGAACACTGAAGCTTTCTTT
CDR3: CSVGTPGMNTEAFF
size: NA
length: 14
D: NA
J: TRBJ1-1
V: TRBV29-1

DNA: TGCGCCAGCAGCTTGGTGGACCAAGAGACCCAGTACTTC
CDR3: CASSLVDQETQYF
size: NA
length: 13
D: NA
J: TRBJ2-5
V: TRBV5-1

DNA: TGCGCCAGCAGCTTGGTTGGACATCACGTGGGGGATTCACCCCTCCACTTT
CDR3: CASSLVGHHVGDSPLHF
size: NA
length: 17
D: NA
J: TRBJ1-6
V: TRBV5-1

DNA: TGTGCCAGCAGTTACGCCAGGGGCCTAAATGGCTACACCTTC
CDR3: CASSYARGLNGYTF
size: NA
length: 14
D: NA
J: TRBJ1-2
V: TRBV6-5

DNA: TGTGCCTGGGCAAGGACAGGGAATGAAAAACTGTTTTTT
CDR3: CAWARTGNEKLFF
size: NA
length: 13
D: TRBD1
J: TRBJ1-4
V: TRBV30

DNA: TGTGCCAGCAGTACAAGCATAACTAGCGAAAAGTATTTT
CDR3: CASSTSITSEKYF
size: NA
length: 13
D: TRBD2
J: TRBJ2-3
V: TRBV2

DNA: TGTGCCAGCAGCCAAAGTCAGGGGGCTTACGAGCAGTACTTC
CDR3: CASSQSQGAYEQYF
size: few
length: 14
D: TRBD1
J: TRBJ2-7
V: TRBV4-2

DNA: TGTGCCACCAGCAGAGATGCAGGAGAACTAGCGGGGTCAGATACGCAGTATTTT
CDR3: CATSRDAGELAGSDTQYF
size: NA
length: 18
D: TRBD2
J: TRBJ2-3
V: TRBV15

DNA: TGTGCCTGGAGTAGAGACAGGACTTACACTGAAGCTTTCTTT
CDR3: CAWSRDRTYTEAFF
size: NA
length: 14
D: NA
J: TRBJ1-1
V: TRBV30

DNA: TGCGCCAGCAGCCAAGATACGGGCAGGGCGGACATTCAGTACTTC
CDR3: CASSQDTGRADIQYF
size: NA
length: 15
D: NA
J: TRBJ2-4
V: TRBV4-1

DNA: TGCAGCGGTTGGGACTCCCTCATGAAAGCTTTCTTT
CDR3: CSGWDSLMKAFF
size: NA
length: 12
D: NA
J: TRBJ1-1
V: TRBV29-1

DNA: TGCAGCGTTTATAGAGGAGGACAAGAGACCCAGTACTTC
CDR3: CSVYRGGQETQYF
size: NA
length: 13
D: NA
J: TRBJ2-5
V: TRBV29-1

DNA: TGTGCCACCAGCAGCCGGACGGAAGAAAAACTGTTTTTT
CDR3: CATSSRTEEKLFF
size: NA
length: 13
D: NA
J: TRBJ1-4
V: TRBV15

DNA: TGTGCCAGCAGCGTAACCCAAACAGCTTATGGCTACACCTTC
CDR3: CASSVTQTAYGYTF
size: NA
length: 14
D: NA
J: TRBJ1-2
V: TRBV9

DNA: TGTGCCAGTAGTGTAGGGAACACCGGGGAGCTGTTTTTT
CDR3: CASSVGNTGELFF
size: NA
length: 13
D: NA
J: TRBJ2-2
V: TRBV19

DNA: TGCAGCGCCCATGTATCGGGTGAGCAGTTCTTC
CDR3: CSAHVSGEQFF
size: NA
length: 11
D: NA
J: TRBJ2-1
V: TRBV29-1

DNA: TGTGCCTGGAGTCCAGGGGGCAAAGCCGAGCAGTACTTC
CDR3: CAWSPGGKAEQYF
size: few
length: 13
D: TRBD1
J: TRBJ2-7
V: TRBV30

DNA: TGTGCCAGCAGTTTCGTTAGGAGCCTGGAGACCCAGTACTTC
CDR3: CASSFVRSLETQYF
size: few
length: 14
D: NA
J: TRBJ2-5
V: TRBV7-8

DNA: TGCGCCAGCAGCTTGGCCCTGGGACAGGGCCCCTCTGGCTACACCTTC
CDR3: CASSLALGQGPSGYTF
size: NA
length: 16
D: TRBD1
J: TRBJ1-2
V: TRBV5-1

DNA: TGCAGCGTTGAGGACTACAACACTGAAGCTTTCTTT
CDR3: CSVEDYNTEAFF
size: NA
length: 12
D: NA
J: TRBJ1-1
V: TRBV29-1